This T cell receptor beta chain was observed in a study of OX40 agonist ivuxolimab in advanced cancers. Study in general: Among those treated, three patients had partial responses, one with hepatocellular carcinoma and two with cutaneous melanoma. Study findings and constraints: Researchers did not establish what antigens the expanded peripheral T cells target.

This clone was seen more than once but under ten times. Its matching antigen is unknown. The germline V gene has CDR1 SGHDT and CDR2 YYEEEE. This CDR3 has 11 residues. The protocol was immunoSEQ multiplex PCR, while the TCRdb copy is restricted to in-frame clones and leaves out a portion. In the table there are 77,000 or so clones, just under 80% of which are singletons. Sequencing used CD4+ or CD8+ T cells sorted from blood, obtained in a trial of the OX40 agonist ivuxolimab. The source is an adult with an advanced solid tumor such as melanoma, head and neck, liver or kidney cancer. The rearrangement uses TRBV5-6 and TRBJ1-4; D may be TRBD2 (5 bases). The assigned J gene may be wrong: the sequence end matches TRBJ2-2 better. The CDR3 protein is CASSWGVELFF. The CDR3 nucleotides read TGTGCCAGCAGCTGGGGAGTGGAGCTGTTTTTT.